This paragraph covers one TCR beta chain sequence. The sample originates from a study of blood T cells in healthy people across ages. The CDR3 totals 14 residues. Germline V gene sequence: CDR1 SQVTM, CDR2 ANQGSEA. With 2 bases removed from V and 4 bases from J, the gap between germline ends came to 13 bases. The authors ran a second PCR of roughly 6 to 12 cycles using a sample-barcoded 5' primer and a J-beta primer mix. TCRdb used MiXCR to reprocess the 5' RACE reads, holding one entry per CDR3 protein. The sample contains fewer than 800,000 distinct CDR3 sequences, around 25% of which appear only once. These data also featured in a second study, about T cells of mothers and their children. That work adds: During the second PCR, the M1S primer introduced sample barcodes along with 2-4 random nucleotides.

The clonotype originates from a boy between 10 and 17 years old in good health. The sample taken for sequencing was blood. The chain joins TRBV29-1 to TRBJ2-3; no firm D call. In nucleotides, the CDR3 is TGCAGCGTTGAACAATATGGCAGTGCAGATACGCAGTATTTT. It translates to CSVEQYGSADTQYF.